The 10 T cell receptor beta chains in this list originate from one sample, sequenced in a study of vaccination effects on CD4 cells after COVID-19 (dated by TCRdb to the early 2020s). The protocol used for the library was the immunoSEQ multiplex PCR assay. Entries here come from immuneACCESS through TCRdb and include only in-frame sequences with V and J called. Some clones fail to appear in such tables; in the studies checked, an unresolved V gene covers under half of the shortfall, and the cause of the remainder is unknown. Here the sample has tens of thousands of clones; over 70% occur a single time. In total, the top ten clones hold approximately 40% of the sample. To identify antigen-specific CD4+ T cell clonotypes by their expansion, the ViraFEST assay first stimulated PBMC with viral peptide pools and then applied TCR sequencing. After less than eleven days of culture, CD4+ T cells were isolated with the EasySep CD4+ T cell isolation kit. PCR-confirmed SARS-CoV-2 infection had occurred in convalescent patients between March and December 2020, before the Alpha, Beta and Delta variants emerged in the United States.

These receptors lack a known antigen. The sample in question was CD4+ T cells from PBMCs cultured with a peptide pool, obtained before COVID-19 vaccination. The receptors were sampled from a human donor who had a prior SARS-CoV-2 infection.

This clone appeared a single time. This chain joins TRBV5-1 and TRBJ2-6, with D maybe TRBD2 (5 bases). Trimming left V 5 bases short and J 0 bases short, with 15 bases between. The V gene's germline CDR1 is SGHRS and CDR2 YFSETQ. This CDR3 has 17 amino acids. CDR3 region: CASSYVGGGSGANVLTF. The CDR3 DNA is TGCGCCAGCAGTTACGTTGGTGGAGGCTCTGGGGCCAACGTCCTGACTTTC.

The V call is TRBV4-3, the J call TRBJ2-1, with TRBD2 as a possible D gene (5 bases). The V gene's germline CDR1 is LGHNA and CDR2 YSLEER. V dropped 4 bases and J dropped 7 bases, with 11 bases sitting between them. This CDR3 spans 13 amino acids. The CDR3, as DNA: TGCGCCAGCAGCCCCCTACTAGAAAATGAGCAGTTCTTC. Translation: CASSPLLENEQFF.

This clone came up once. CDR3 nucleotide sequence: TGTGCCTGGAGTCTCCGGACTGGGACCTACAATGAGCAGTTCTTC. It is translated as CAWSLRTGTYNEQFF. The chain combines TRBV30 with TRBJ2-1, with a tentative D call TRBD2 (5 bases). Germline V gene lookup returns CDR1 GTSNPN and CDR2 SVGIG (reference sequence). The CDR3 sequence is 15 residues long. V lost 2 bases and J 2 bases, leaving 13 bases between the germline ends.

This clone was detected a few times. The gene calls are TRBV15 and TRBJ2-1, with 10 bases matching TRBD2. Germline V gene data show CDR1 as LNHNV and CDR2 as YYDKDF (reference sequence). This CDR3 has 16 residues. Trimming cost V 2 bases and J 8 bases; bases outside gene matches: 9. CDR3 sequence reads: CATSRRVAGGKDEQFF. The CDR3 coding sequence is TGTGCCACCAGCAGACGGGTAGCGGGGGGTAAGGATGAGCAGTTCTTC.

The chain joins TRBV6-5 to TRBJ1-3; D is uncertain. Germline CDR1 MNHEY, CDR2 SVGAGI. This CDR3 is 15 amino acids long. The V end lost 6 bases, the J end lost 0 bases, and 12 bases lay between the germline ends. Here the CDR3 DNA reads TGTGCCAGCAGGGTCTCACAGAGCTCTGGAAACACCATATATTTT. Translating it yields CASRVSQSSGNTIYF.

V and J are TRBV9 and TRBJ1-4; a possible D gene is TRBD1 (5 bases). Germline V gene sequence: CDR1 SGDLS, CDR2 YYNGEE. Trimming shortened V by 4 bases and J by 8 bases, and 18 bases separated the two germline ends. This CDR3 is 15 amino acids long. Here the CDR3 DNA reads TGTGCCAGCAGCTCCCGGGGTCTGGAGGGGGAAAAACTGTTTTTT. Translated: CASSSRGLEGEKLFF.

This rearrangement joins TRBV19 to TRBJ2-2; 7 nucleotides line up with TRBD2. The length of the CDR3 is 16 residues. J lost 0 bases, V lost 4 bases, and 5 bases had no gene match. Germline values: CDR1 LNHDA, CDR2 SQIVND (reference sequence). CDR3 bases: TGTGCCAGTAGTAAGCTAGCGGCCCCGAACACCGGGGAGCTGTTTTTT. This codes for CASSKLAAPNTGELFF.

The chain recombines TRBV30 with TRBJ1-1, with a weak D call TRBD1 (6 bases). The germline V gene encodes CDR1 GTSNPN and CDR2 SVGIG (reference sequence). CDR3 length equals 14 residues. Trimming removed 1 base at V and 3 bases at J, with 12 bases between. CDR3 bases: TGTGCCTGGAGTGCCACGGACAGTTACACTGAAGCTTTCTTT. This translates into CAWSATDSYTEAFF. Together with reference TRBV30 and TRBJ1-1, the CDR3 gives the full variable domain: SQTIHQWPATLVQPVGSPLSLECTVEGTSNPNLYWYRQAAGRGLQLLFYSVGIGQISSEVPQNLSASRPQDRQFILSSKKLLLSDSGFYLCAWSATDSYTEAFFGQGTRLTVV.

In this sample, this clone turned up a few times. The rearrangement uses TRBV19 and TRBJ1-6, with D uncertain. V lost 5 bases and J 3 bases, leaving 11 bases between the germline ends. The CDR3 has 15 residues. Germline loops: CDR1 LNHDA, CDR2 SQIVND (reference sequence). Here the CDR3 reads CASSANIDYNSPLHF. CDR3 DNA sequence: TGTGCCAGTAGTGCAAACATCGACTATAATTCACCCCTCCACTTT. The full variable domain, completed using reference TRBV19 and TRBJ1-6, is DGGITQSPKYLFRKEGQNVTLSCEQNLNHDAMYWYRQDPGQGLRLIYYSQIVNDFQKGDIAEGYSVSREKKESFPLTVTSAQKNPTAFYLCASSANIDYNSPLHFGNGTRLTVT.

The rearrangement links TRBV5-1 to TRBJ1-5; D not certain. The CDR3 has 14 amino acids. V was shortened by 4 bases and J by 6 bases, with 14 bases between the two germline ends. Germline CDR1 reads SGHRS; CDR2 reads YFSETQ. The CDR3 protein is CASSEVPFGQPQHF. The DNA of the CDR3 is TGCGCCAGCAGCGAAGTCCCCTTCGGTCAGCCCCAGCATTTT.